The next 19 T cell receptor beta chains were all read from a single sample in a study of vaccination and CD4 T cells after COVID-19. With the Oncomine TCR Beta short-read assay, DNA from cultured CD4+ T cells was sequenced. In TCRdb, the PCR reads were re-called with MiXCR into one record per CDR3 protein. The sample lists tens of thousands of distinct CDR3 sequences, 45% to 65% seen once, with approximately 5.9% in the top ten. Their antigens are not known. Documented treatment: approximately nine-day PBMC culture with coronavirus spike peptide pools or control peptides (ViraFEST assay). The sequenced sample consisted of CD4+ T cells from blood, cultured in vitro. These receptors all come from a human donor who had recovered from COVID-19.

The gene calls are TRBV9 and TRBJ1-1; TRBD1 aligns across 12 bases. V lost 0 bases, J lost 5 bases, and 11 bases stayed unmatched. From germline, CDR1 is SGDLS and CDR2 YYNGEE. The CDR3 runs to 18 residues. The CDR3 region is CASSVGSQGQGALTEAFF. In DNA form, the CDR3 reads TGTGCCAGCAGCGTAGGTTCACAGGGACAGGGGGCTTTGACTGAAGCTTTCTTT.

This clonotype has only a few counts. V and J are TRBV20-1 and TRBJ1-6; 7 nucleotides match TRBD1. The CDR3 sequence is 17 residues long. The germline V gene encodes CDR1 DFQATT and CDR2 SNEGSKA (reference sequence). V shed 0 bases and J 5 bases; nucleotides not matched to a gene: 10. CDR3 amino acids: CSARDTARQGNNSPLHF. Here the CDR3 DNA reads TGCAGTGCTAGAGACACCGCCCGACAGGGAAATAATTCACCCCTCCACTTT.

V gene TRBV5-1 combines with J gene TRBJ2-5; 9 nucleotides agree with TRBD2. The V gene end was trimmed by 5 bases and the J gene end by 1 base; junction bases not matched to a gene: 3. CDR1 and CDR2 (germline): SGHRS, YFSETQ. CDR3 length equals 14 residues. The CDR3 sequence: CASSPSGIQETQYF. The CDR3 DNA sequence: TGCGCCAGCAGTCCTAGCGGGATCCAAGAGACCCAGTACTTC.

The chain links TRBV4-2 to TRBJ1-2; no clear D. CDR1 and CDR2 from the germline V gene are LGHNA and YNFKEQ. There are 17 residues in the CDR3. Trimming removed 0 bases from V and 5 bases from J, with 19 bases in between. For the CDR3, the DNA is TGTGCCAGCAGCCAAGATCTATACGGGTTAACGGGGTATGGCTACACCTTC. Translated, it gives CASSQDLYGLTGYGYTF.

This clonotype was counted a few times. The chain employs TRBV15 and TRBJ1-1; TRBD1 might be the D (6 bases). V lost 6 bases and J 6 bases, leaving 17 bases between the germline ends. The CDR3 extends over 14 amino acids. In germline, CDR1 is LNHNV, CDR2 YYDKDF (reference sequence). This CDR3 reads CATSLRRDISEAFF. CDR3 nucleotides: TGTGCCACCAGTCTACGCCGGGACATTTCTGAAGCTTTCTTT.

This clonotype has only a few counts. The chain recombines TRBV2 with TRBJ2-3, with TRBD2 identical over 14 bases. Germline loops: CDR1 SNHLY, CDR2 FYNNEI. The CDR3 totals 17 residues. The V segment lost 2 bases and the J segment 6 bases; nucleotides outside the gene matches: 7. The DNA of the CDR3 is TGTGCCAGCAGTGAACCCCTTCGGACTAGCGGGAGGGATACGCAGTATTTT. This encodes CASSEPLRTSGRDTQYF.

This clonotype came up a few times. This chain connects TRBV24-1 to TRBJ2-3; TRBD1 matches 10 bases. Germline V gene sequence: CDR1 KGHDR, CDR2 SFDVKD. The V gene end was trimmed by 5 bases and the J gene end by 4 bases; junction bases not matched to a gene: 8. The CDR3 length is 16 residues. CDR3: CATSGTGQGHSDTQYF. The CDR3 DNA reads as TGTGCCACCAGTGGTACGGGACAGGGGCACTCAGATACGCAGTATTTT.

This clonotype was seen a single time. The chain links TRBV6-1 to TRBJ2-7; TRBD1 matches at 9 bases. V was clipped by 5 bases and J by 3 bases; unmatched bases: 8. The germline CDR1 and CDR2 sequences are MNHNS and SASEGT. CDR3 length equals 15 residues. The CDR3 sequence is CASSPQGTGNYEQYF. The DNA of the CDR3 is TGTGCCAGCAGTCCCCAAGGGACAGGGAACTACGAGCAGTACTTC.

The genes are TRBV28 and TRBJ1-2; 12 bases line up with TRBD1. Trimming took 3 bases from V and 2 from J; bases not matched to a gene: 10. Germline values: CDR1 MDHEN, CDR2 SYDVKM. The CDR3 covers 18 residues. For the CDR3, the DNA is TGTGCCAGCAGTTTGCCCGGGACAGGGGGCGCTTTAAACTATGGCTACACCTTC. Protein: CASSLPGTGGALNYGYTF.

The gene calls are TRBV6-2 or TRBV6-3 and TRBJ2-1; TRBD2 agrees at 14 bases. J gave up 8 bases and V 2 bases, and 5 bases lay outside the gene matches. CDR1 and CDR2 from the germline V gene are MNHEY and SVGEGT. CDR3 length: 16 amino acids. CDR3 coding DNA: TGTGCCAGCAGTTACGGGGGACTAGCGGGAGTTTATGAGCAGTTCTTC. It encodes CASSYGGLAGVYEQFF.

V and J are TRBV5-1 and TRBJ1-2; 10 bases are shared with TRBD1. CDR1 is SGHRS, CDR2 YFSETQ, per germline. The V segment lost 4 bases and the J segment 7 bases; nucleotides outside the gene matches: 10. The CDR3 loop spans 15 amino acids. CDR3 DNA sequence: TGCGCCAGCAGCACCGGACAGGGGGAGAGTGGTGGCTACACCTTC. It encodes CASSTGQGESGGYTF.

The table lists this clonotype with a few counts. The rearrangement links TRBV3-1 to TRBJ1-1; D gene uncertain. From germline, CDR1 is LGHDT and CDR2 YNNKEL (reference sequence). The V end lost 0 bases, the J end lost 4 bases, and 9 bases lay between the germline ends. The length of the CDR3 is 14 residues. This CDR3 reads CASSQDVQSTEAFF. The CDR3 nucleotides read TGTGCCAGCAGCCAAGATGTACAGTCCACTGAAGCTTTCTTT.

The chain employs TRBV18 and TRBJ2-5, with 13 bases aligning to TRBD2. Per the germline V gene, CDR1 is KGHSH and CDR2 is LQKENI. The CDR3 contains 15 residues. J gave up 3 bases and V 4 bases, and 2 bases lay outside the gene matches. Here the CDR3 reads CASSRGLAGEETQYF. The CDR3 DNA follows: TGTGCCAGCTCACGAGGACTAGCGGGAGAAGAGACCCAGTACTTC.

The DNA of the CDR3 is TGTGCCAGCAGCGATACAGGGGGCAGGGCAGATACGCAGTATTTT. This codes for CASSDTGGRADTQYF. V is TRBV2 and J is TRBJ2-3, with 9 bases lining up with TRBD1. The V and J ends lost 6 bases and 4 bases, in that order; junction bases with no gene match: 8. Germline CDR1 SNHLY, CDR2 FYNNEI. The CDR3 runs to 15 residues.

The chain is built from TRBV15 and TRBJ1-3, with D hard to call. Trimming removed 0 bases from V and 2 bases from J, with 8 bases in between. CDR3 length: 15 residues. CDR1 and CDR2 from the germline V gene are LNHNV and YYDKDF (reference sequence). The CDR3 region is CATSRDRGTGNTIYF. Here the CDR3 DNA reads TGTGCCACCAGCAGAGATCGCGGGACTGGAAACACCATATATTTT.

This clonotype was observed a few times. The genes are TRBV12-3 or TRBV12-4 and TRBJ1-2; D call uncertain. Between the trimmed V and J ends, which lost 5 bases and 9 bases, there was a span of 16 bases. This CDR3 has 13 residues. CDR3 in amino acids: CASSLPPTPSYTF. The CDR3 DNA reads TGTGCCAGCAGTCTCCCGCCGACTCCGAGCTACACCTTC.

The chain joins TRBV20-1 to TRBJ2-5; TRBD2 matches 7 bases. The trim removed 3 bases at V and 2 bases at J, leaving 3 bases unmatched. From germline, CDR1 is DFQATT and CDR2 SNEGSKA (reference sequence). CDR3 size: 13 residues. The CDR3 DNA reads as TGCAGTGCTAGTTTCGGGAGGCAAGAGACCCAGTACTTC. Translated: CSASFGRQETQYF.

V usage is TRBV18 and J usage is TRBJ2-3; D is uncertain. V lost 3 bases and J 3 bases, leaving 1 base between the germline ends. CDR1 and CDR2 from the germline V gene are KGHSH and LQKENI. The CDR3 sequence is 11 residues long. CDR3 sequence (DNA): TGTGCCAGCTCACCGACAGATACGCAGTATTTT. Its translation is CASSPTDTQYF. The variable domain in full, completed from reference TRBV18 and TRBJ2-3, reads NAGVMQNPRHLVRRRGQEARLRCSPMKGHSHVYWYRQLPEEGLKFMVYLQKENIIDESGMPKERFSAEFPKEGPSILRIQQVVRGDSAAYFCASSPTDTQYFGPGTRLTVL.

The chain couples TRBV5-6 to TRBJ2-3; TRBD2 is a possible D gene (7 bases). This CDR3 region has 14 residues. Germline V gene sequence: CDR1 SGHDT, CDR2 YYEEEE. V lost 3 bases and J 4 bases, leaving 12 bases between the germline ends. The CDR3 nucleotides read TGTGCCAGCAGCTCTCGGGGGGCGGCAGATACGCAGTATTTT. Its protein product is CASSSRGAADTQYF.